This T cell receptor (beta chain) was recorded in a study of T cell changes during pregnancy in multiple sclerosis. The table came from immunoSEQ multiplex PCR; TCRdb's copy has only in-frame clones and leaves some out. Among tens of thousands of clones listed, around 92% were seen once. The V segment lost 3 bases and the J segment 6 bases; nucleotides outside the gene matches: 5. Germline-derived CDR1 and CDR2 are SGDLS and YYNGEE. The length of the CDR3 is 16 residues. This specimen consisted of CD4+ T cells from peripheral blood mononuclear cells, obtained after pregnancy. This receptor was taken from a female donor with multiple sclerosis, enrolled in a pregnancy study. The chain couples TRBV9 to TRBJ2-1; TRBD2 matches 14 bases. The CDR3 is CASSGLAGGPINEQFF. CDR3 in DNA: TGTGCCAGCAGCGGACTAGCGGGGGGGCCAATCAATGAGCAGTTCTTC.